These 5 T cell receptor beta chains share one sample of origin, sequenced in a study of T cells in Graves' hyperthyroidism and ophthalmopathy. Template material for amplifying TCR beta CDR3 regions consisted of RNA transcripts. First-round RT-PCR targeting the TCR CDR3 was performed with the HTBI primer set. TCRdb re-derived calls from the multiplex PCR reads in MiXCR, one entry per CDR3 protein. This table holds 45,000 to 50,000 distinct CDR3 sequences, around 48% found once. Material for sequencing was peripheral blood or thyroid tissue (not recorded which). These receptors were taken from a woman between 50 and 59 years old with Graves' hyperthyroidism.

With regard to this clonotype: One end of the junction does not line up with germline, which may come from a read error. The gene calls are TRBV7-3 and TRBJ1-1, with a possible D match to TRBD1 (6 bases). The CDR3 runs to 15 residues. Per germline, CDR1 SGHTA and CDR2 FQGTGA. The CDR3 here is CANSLGGQKNTEAFF. The CDR3 nucleotides are TGTGCCAACAGCTTAGGGGGGCAGAAGAACACTGAAGCTTTCTTT.

The chain recombines TRBV9 with TRBJ1-6; D not certain. Germline CDR1 reads SGDLS; CDR2 reads YYNGEE. The length of the CDR3 is 13 residues. Trimming removed 2 bases at V and 7 bases at J, with 7 bases between. The CDR3 is CASSVSENSPLHF. DNA of the CDR3: TGTGCCAGCAGCGTCTCTGAGAATTCACCCCTCCACTTT. The full variable domain, in which reference TRBV9 and TRBJ1-6 provide the parts outside the CDR3, is DSGVTQTPKHLITATGQRVTLRCSPRSGDLSVYWYQQSLDQGLQFLIQYYNGEERAKGNILERFSAQQFPDLHSELNLSSLELGDSALYFCASSVSENSPLHFGNGTRLTVT.

This clonotype was counted ten times or more. The J gene is TRBJ1-3, the V gene TRBV7-2, with 8 bases that match TRBD1. V shed 5 bases, J shed 2 bases, and the junction held 5 bases outside the gene matches. The CDR3 is 15 residues long. The germline CDR1 and CDR2 sequences are SGHTA and FQGNSA. The CDR3 protein is CASSPAGGTGNTIYF. In DNA form, the CDR3 reads TGTGCCAGCAGCCCTGCAGGGGGCACTGGAAACACCATATATTTT.

About this clonotype: This may be a read error: a much more frequent sequence differs by one nucleotide. DNA of the CDR3: TGTGCCTCCCACACAGGGCCTTTTTACGAGCGGTACTTC. Translation gives CASHTGPFYERYF. The V call is TRBV6-2 or TRBV6-3, the J call TRBJ2-7, with a possible D match to TRBD1 (6 bases). Germline V CDR1 and CDR2: MNHEY, SVGEGT. This CDR3 region has 13 residues.

This clonotype was counted many times. This chain uses TRBV20-1 with TRBJ1-3; 10 nucleotides line up with TRBD1. The CDR3 runs to 15 residues. In germline, CDR1 is DFQATT, CDR2 SNEGSKA (reference sequence). The V and J ends lost 1 base and 2 bases, in that order; junction bases with no gene match: 2. CDR3 nucleotides: TGCAGTGCTAGAGTGGGGACAGGGGCTGGAAACACCATATATTTT. Protein product: CSARVGTGAGNTIYF.